One T cell receptor beta chain is described in this entry. Survey-level immunoSEQ sequencing profiled the TCR beta repertoire. Clones were read by immunoSEQ multiplex PCR, and TCRdb kept only the in-frame ones, dropping some. The table shows 40,000 to 55,000 clones, with more than 85% occurring only once. The CDR3 is made up of 14 amino acids. Germline CDR1 and CDR2: KGHSH and LQKENI. Trimming removed 2 bases from V and 8 bases from J, with 15 bases in between. The chain is built from TRBV18 and TRBJ1-2, with unresolved D. The sequence came from a man aged 40-55 years with rheumatoid arthritis. Sequenced: PBMCs. As DNA, the CDR3 is TGTGCCAGCTCACCAGACACCTCCCGGGGAGGCTACACCTTC. Amino acid sequence: CASSPDTSRGGYTF.